This is a list of T cell receptor beta chains from one sample in a study of T cells after yellow fever vaccination. TCRdb reprocessed the 5' RACE reads with MiXCR, giving one entry per CDR3 protein. The sample records a few hundred thousand distinct CDR3 sequences, roughly a fifth being singletons. The input for sequencing was PBMCs, taken 15 days after the yellow fever booster vaccination. These receptors originate from a man aged 25 to 45 who received the YFV17D yellow fever vaccine. CDR3s include the opening cysteine and the closing phenylalanine or tryptophan. Each record gives: D gene, V gene, CDR3 length, clone size, J gene, CDR3 DNA, CDR3 protein. A D gene is named only where the DNA matches it firmly. Not every row has a clone size; where given, it reads once, few, many or a size class.

d_gene: TRBD2; v_gene: TRBV20-1; len: 16; abundance: once; j_gene: TRBJ2-7; CDR3nt: TGCAGTGCTGGAGAGGCTAGCGGATCAACCTCCTACGAGCAGTACTTC; CDR3aa: CSAGEASGSTSYEQYF
d_gene: NA; v_gene: TRBV2; len: 14; abundance: NA; j_gene: TRBJ2-7; CDR3nt: TGTGCCAGCAGCCCCCCTGGGCCTAGTAACGAGCAGTACTTC; CDR3aa: CASSPPGPSNEQYF
d_gene: NA; v_gene: TRBV11-2; len: 12; abundance: few; j_gene: TRBJ2-7; CDR3nt: TGTGCCAGCAGCTTAGACAGGACCGAGCAGTACTTC; CDR3aa: CASSLDRTEQYF
d_gene: NA; v_gene: TRBV7-8; len: 15; abundance: few; j_gene: TRBJ2-7; CDR3nt: TGTGCCAGCAGCCCCGTTGGCGGGGTGGCCTACGAGCAGTACTTC; CDR3aa: CASSPVGGVAYEQYF
d_gene: TRBD2; v_gene: TRBV5-3; len: 19; abundance: NA; j_gene: TRBJ2-1; CDR3nt: TGTGCCAGAAGCTTGGGGGGACTAGCGGGAAAGAGCTCCTACAATGAGCAGTTCTTC; CDR3aa: CARSLGGLAGKSSYNEQFF
d_gene: NA; v_gene: TRBV6-5; len: 17; abundance: few; j_gene: TRBJ2-6; CDR3nt: TGTGCCAGCACCGGGAGAGGTGGTAACTCTGGGGCCAACGTCCTGACTTTC; CDR3aa: CASTGRGGNSGANVLTF
d_gene: TRBD2; v_gene: TRBV7-7; len: 16; abundance: NA; j_gene: TRBJ2-5; CDR3nt: TGTGCCAGCAGCCCGGGCGGGAGCGGCATCGTGGAGACCCAGTACTTC; CDR3aa: CASSPGGSGIVETQYF
d_gene: NA; v_gene: TRBV29-1; len: 12; abundance: NA; j_gene: TRBJ2-7; CDR3nt: TGCAGCGGTCCACAACGGCCCCACGAGCAGTACTTC; CDR3aa: CSGPQRPHEQYF
d_gene: TRBD2; v_gene: TRBV3-1; len: 13; abundance: NA; j_gene: TRBJ2-1; CDR3nt: TGTGCCAGCAGCCCAACTAGCGTAAATGAGCAGTTCTTC; CDR3aa: CASSPTSVNEQFF
d_gene: TRBD2; v_gene: TRBV7-2; len: 17; abundance: few; j_gene: TRBJ2-7; CDR3nt: TGTGCCAGCAGCCCGGGGTTTAGCGGGAGGACCCCCTACGAGCAGTACTTC; CDR3aa: CASSPGFSGRTPYEQYF
d_gene: NA; v_gene: TRBV12-3/TRBV12-4; len: 14; abundance: NA; j_gene: TRBJ1-2; CDR3nt: TGTGCCAGCAGTCCGGACTTGGGGCTATCTGGCTACACCTTC; CDR3aa: CASSPDLGLSGYTF
d_gene: NA; v_gene: TRBV18; len: 16; abundance: NA; j_gene: TRBJ2-2; CDR3nt: TGTGCCAGCTCACCTTATGACATCGCGAACACCGGGGAGCTGTTTTTT; CDR3aa: CASSPYDIANTGELFF
d_gene: TRBD2; v_gene: TRBV4-3; len: 19; abundance: few; j_gene: TRBJ2-1; CDR3nt: TGCGCCAGCAGCCATTCTACTCTTGGTCTAGCGGTATCCTACAATGAGCAGTTCTTC; CDR3aa: CASSHSTLGLAVSYNEQFF
d_gene: NA; v_gene: TRBV20-1; len: 13; abundance: few; j_gene: TRBJ2-5; CDR3nt: TGCAGTGGGTGGGCTACCCTACAAGAGACCCAGTACTTC; CDR3aa: CSGWATLQETQYF
d_gene: NA; v_gene: TRBV4-2; len: 16; abundance: many; j_gene: TRBJ1-2; CDR3nt: TGTGCCAGCAGCCAAGATTGGGGGGATCGTAACTATGGCTACACCTTC; CDR3aa: CASSQDWGDRNYGYTF
d_gene: NA; v_gene: TRBV20-1; len: 13; abundance: few; j_gene: TRBJ2-7; CDR3nt: TGCAGTGCCCCCGGGGCTTACTCCTACGAGCAGTACTTC; CDR3aa: CSAPGAYSYEQYF
d_gene: TRBD1; v_gene: TRBV4-3; len: 15; abundance: NA; j_gene: TRBJ2-7; CDR3nt: TGCGCCAGCAGCCGTTGGGACAGGGGGCCCTACGAGCAGTACTTC; CDR3aa: CASSRWDRGPYEQYF
d_gene: NA; v_gene: TRBV12-3/TRBV12-4; len: 14; abundance: NA; j_gene: TRBJ1-1; CDR3nt: TGTGCCAGCAGTTTAACGACAGTGAACACTGAAGCTTTCTTT; CDR3aa: CASSLTTVNTEAFF
d_gene: TRBD2; v_gene: TRBV15; len: 15; abundance: few; j_gene: TRBJ2-5; CDR3nt: TGTGCCACCAGCCCTGGGACTAGCGGGAGGGAGACCCAGTACTTC; CDR3aa: CATSPGTSGRETQYF
d_gene: NA; v_gene: TRBV10-3; len: 14; abundance: once; j_gene: TRBJ2-7; CDR3nt: TGTGCCATCAGTGAGTCCCTAGAGTTCTACGAGCAGTACTTC; CDR3aa: CAISESLEFYEQYF
d_gene: NA; v_gene: TRBV5-1; len: 14; abundance: few; j_gene: TRBJ1-4; CDR3nt: TGCGCCAGCAGCTTGGGGGCCAGGGATGAAAAACTGTTTTTT; CDR3aa: CASSLGARDEKLFF
d_gene: NA; v_gene: TRBV11-3; len: 14; abundance: NA; j_gene: TRBJ2-5; CDR3nt: TGTGCCAGCAGCTTAGCGGCAGATACAGAGACCCAGTACTTC; CDR3aa: CASSLAADTETQYF
d_gene: NA; v_gene: TRBV4-3; len: 17; abundance: NA; j_gene: TRBJ2-2; CDR3nt: TGCGCCAGCAGCCAAGAACCGCAGGGGATAGTCACCGGGGAGCTGTTTTTT; CDR3aa: CASSQEPQGIVTGELFF
d_gene: TRBD2; v_gene: TRBV7-2; len: 16; abundance: NA; j_gene: TRBJ2-7; CDR3nt: TGTGCCAGCAGCTCTGGACTAGCGGGAGGGATCTACGAGCAGTACTTC; CDR3aa: CASSSGLAGGIYEQYF
d_gene: NA; v_gene: TRBV7-2; len: 14; abundance: many; j_gene: TRBJ2-7; CDR3nt: TGTGCCAGCAGTAGAACCGTCAGCTCCTACGAGCAGTACTTC; CDR3aa: CASSRTVSSYEQYF
d_gene: NA; v_gene: TRBV5-8; len: 14; abundance: few; j_gene: TRBJ2-1; CDR3nt: TGTGCCAGCAGCCGCGCCCCAGGGGTAACTGAGCAGTTCTTC; CDR3aa: CASSRAPGVTEQFF
d_gene: NA; v_gene: TRBV6-2/TRBV6-3; len: 14; abundance: NA; j_gene: TRBJ2-7; CDR3nt: TGTGCCAGCAGTTACGGGGTGAGGGCCTACGAGCAGTACTTC; CDR3aa: CASSYGVRAYEQYF